Listed below are T cell receptor beta chains from one sample, sequenced in a study of CD8 T cells in Susac syndrome. TCRdb fed the immunoSEQ multiplex PCR reads into MiXCR, producing one record per CDR3 protein. Of about 180,000 distinct CDR3 sequences in the sample, around 95% are singletons; the top ten hold around 0.093%. The specimen sequenced was CD4+ T cells from PBMCs. The receptors were gathered from a human donor with multiple sclerosis. CDR3s include the opening cysteine and the closing phenylalanine or tryptophan. The D gene is left open where the match is weak. The size of a clone is reported for some rows only, either as once, few or many, or as a class for expanded clones.

J: TRBJ2-1; size: .; length: 13; D: .; V: TRBV7-7; DNA: TGTGCTAGCAGCGTTCAGGGTGGCAATGAGCAGTTCTTC; CDR3: CASSVQGGNEQFF
J: TRBJ2-7; size: .; length: 13; D: TRBD2; V: TRBV30; DNA: TGTGCCTGGAGGGGAGGGAACCCCTACGAGCAGTACTTC; CDR3: CAWRGGNPYEQYF
J: TRBJ2-3; size: .; length: 14; D: TRBD2; V: TRBV20-1; DNA: TGCAGTCCGGTAGCGGGGCGCAGCACAGATACGCAGTATTTT; CDR3: CSPVAGRSTDTQYF
J: TRBJ2-7; size: .; length: 15; D: TRBD1; V: TRBV6-5; DNA: TGTGCCAGCAGTTACTTACAGGGGGGAAGATACGAGCAGTACTTC; CDR3: CASSYLQGGRYEQYF
J: TRBJ1-3; size: .; length: 15; D: .; V: TRBV9; DNA: TGTGCCAGCAGCGTAGCGGTCGACTCTGGAAACACCATATATTTT; CDR3: CASSVAVDSGNTIYF
J: TRBJ1-1; size: .; length: 14; D: .; V: TRBV30; DNA: TGTGCCCATTCAAAGGGGCGAGCGAACACTGAAGCTTTCTTT; CDR3: CAHSKGRANTEAFF
J: TRBJ1-2; size: .; length: 17; D: .; V: TRBV28; DNA: TGTGCCAGCAGACCCCCGTTGGGCAGGGAAACTAACTATGGCTACACCTTC; CDR3: CASRPPLGRETNYGYTF
J: TRBJ1-1; size: .; length: 15; D: .; V: TRBV6-5; DNA: TGTGCCAGCAGCCTGACAGGAGGCCGGAACACTGAAGCTTTCTTT; CDR3: CASSLTGGRNTEAFF
J: TRBJ2-2; size: .; length: 14; D: .; V: TRBV20-1; DNA: TGCAGTGCGCGGCCTCTAGCCAACACCGGGGAGCTGTTTTTT; CDR3: CSARPLANTGELFF
J: TRBJ1-3; size: .; length: 11; D: .; V: TRBV2; DNA: TGTGCCAGCAGGACAGGAAACACCATATATTTT; CDR3: CASRTGNTIYF
J: TRBJ2-1; size: .; length: 14; D: TRBD2; V: TRBV29-1; DNA: TGCAGCGTTGACGCGAGCGGGATCTACAATGAGCAGTTCTTC; CDR3: CSVDASGIYNEQFF
J: TRBJ1-1; size: .; length: 12; D: TRBD1; V: TRBV29-1; DNA: TGCAGCGCTAGACAGGGACCAGTTGAAGCTTTCTTT; CDR3: CSARQGPVEAFF
J: TRBJ1-2; size: .; length: 15; D: TRBD1; V: TRBV5-1; DNA: TGCGCCAGCAGCTTGGAAAACAGGGGTGCCTATGGCTACACCTTC; CDR3: CASSLENRGAYGYTF
J: TRBJ1-2; size: .; length: 13; D: .; V: TRBV29-1; DNA: TGCAGCGGTGCGGACGAGTTGAGCTATGGCTACACCTTC; CDR3: CSGADELSYGYTF
J: TRBJ1-1; size: .; length: 16; D: .; V: TRBV6-6; DNA: TGTGCCAGCAGTTACGGCGGCGGAGCTGGAGGCTCTGAAGCTTTCTTT; CDR3: CASSYGGGAGGSEAFF
J: TRBJ2-2; size: .; length: 11; D: .; V: TRBV11-2; DNA: TGTGCCAGCAGCTTGGACCGGGAGCTGTTTTTT; CDR3: CASSLDRELFF
J: TRBJ2-7; size: .; length: 15; D: TRBD1; V: TRBV20-1; DNA: TGCAGTGCTAGAGCCCCCACCGGACAGGGCTACGAGCAGTACTTC; CDR3: CSARAPTGQGYEQYF
J: TRBJ2-1; size: once; length: 16; D: .; V: TRBV27; DNA: TGTGCCAGCAGCTCCGGTGGGGCACTCCCTTACAATGAGCAGTTCTTC; CDR3: CASSSGGALPYNEQFF
J: TRBJ1-4; size: once; length: 15; D: .; V: TRBV27; DNA: TGTGCCAGCAGCTCGTTGGGGGGGCCTAATGAAAAACTGTTTTTT; CDR3: CASSSLGGPNEKLFF
J: TRBJ1-5; size: .; length: 13; D: .; V: TRBV19; DNA: TGTGCCAGTAGCCGTAGGGGGAGGCAGCCCCAGCATTTT; CDR3: CASSRRGRQPQHF
J: TRBJ1-1; size: once; length: 14; D: .; V: TRBV9; DNA: TGTGCCAGCAGTCCCGGGGGGCCGCACACTGAAGCTTTCTTT; CDR3: CASSPGGPHTEAFF
J: TRBJ1-6; size: .; length: 16; D: .; V: TRBV5-6; DNA: TGTGCCAGCAGCCCCACGGGGGGCCTACGGGGATCACCCCTCCACTTT; CDR3: CASSPTGGLRGSPLHF
J: TRBJ2-7; size: .; length: 13; D: TRBD1; V: TRBV25-1; DNA: TGTGCCAGCAGAGGACAGGGAGTCGGCGAGCAGTACTTC; CDR3: CASRGQGVGEQYF
J: TRBJ1-2; size: .; length: 13; D: .; V: TRBV3-1; DNA: TGTGCCAGCAGCCATTTGCAGGTACATGGCTACACCTTC; CDR3: CASSHLQVHGYTF
J: TRBJ2-7; size: .; length: 12; D: .; V: TRBV30; DNA: TGTGCGACCGGGACAATGCCCTACGAGCAGTACTTC; CDR3: CATGTMPYEQYF
J: TRBJ2-7; size: .; length: 10; D: TRBD2; V: TRBV7-9; DNA: TGTGCCGGCGGGGGATCCGAGCAGTACTTC; CDR3: CAGGGSEQYF
J: TRBJ2-5; size: .; length: 13; D: .; V: TRBV20-1; DNA: TGCAGTGTCCGGGACTTATCCTCCGAGACCCAGTACTTC; CDR3: CSVRDLSSETQYF
J: TRBJ2-2; size: .; length: 14; D: .; V: TRBV30; DNA: TGTGCCTGGAACCGTGAAGTTAACACCGGGGAGCTGTTTTTT; CDR3: CAWNREVNTGELFF
J: TRBJ1-6; size: .; length: 15; D: .; V: TRBV12-3/TRBV12-4; DNA: TGTGCCAGCAGTTTAATAGACAGAAATAATTCACCCCTCCACTTT; CDR3: CASSLIDRNNSPLHF
J: TRBJ1-2; size: .; length: 13; D: TRBD1; V: TRBV28; DNA: TGTGCCAGCAGTAGGACAGGACTCTATGGCTACACCTTC; CDR3: CASSRTGLYGYTF
J: TRBJ1-6; size: .; length: 15; D: TRBD1; V: TRBV6-6; DNA: TGTGCCAGCAGTATCGGACAGGGGGATAATTCACCCCTCCACTTT; CDR3: CASSIGQGDNSPLHF
J: TRBJ2-7; size: few; length: 14; D: .; V: TRBV7-9; DNA: TGTGCCAGCAGCTTCCAACAGGGCTTCTACGAGCAGTACTTC; CDR3: CASSFQQGFYEQYF
J: TRBJ2-5; size: .; length: 14; D: .; V: TRBV2; DNA: TGTGCCAGCCTGGCGGGGACGTACCAAGAGACCCAGTACTTC; CDR3: CASLAGTYQETQYF
J: TRBJ1-2; size: .; length: 14; D: .; V: TRBV6-6; DNA: TGTGCCAGCAGTTATCCAGGGGAGGGGCGAGGCTACACCTTC; CDR3: CASSYPGEGRGYTF
J: TRBJ2-5; size: .; length: 15; D: TRBD2; V: TRBV11-2; DNA: TGTGCCAGCAGCCCACGACTAGCGGGGGTCGAGACCCAGTACTTC; CDR3: CASSPRLAGVETQYF
J: TRBJ2-7; size: .; length: 15; D: .; V: TRBV7-2; DNA: TGTGCCAGCAGCTTAGCCGTCACCACAATCTACGAGCAGTACTTC; CDR3: CASSLAVTTIYEQYF
J: TRBJ1-5; size: .; length: 15; D: TRBD1; V: TRBV24-1; DNA: TGTGCCACCAGTGATTCGACAGGGAGCAATCAGCCCCAGCATTTT; CDR3: CATSDSTGSNQPQHF
J: TRBJ2-7; size: .; length: 15; D: TRBD1; V: TRBV4-2; DNA: TGTGCCAGCAGCCCAAAAGGACAGGAAGGTTACGAGCAGTACTTC; CDR3: CASSPKGQEGYEQYF
J: TRBJ2-3; size: .; length: 15; D: .; V: TRBV29-1; DNA: TGCAGCGTTGAAGTCCGACAGGCTAGCACAGATACGCAGTATTTT; CDR3: CSVEVRQASTDTQYF
J: TRBJ2-2; size: once; length: 15; D: TRBD2; V: TRBV20-1; DNA: TGCAGTGCTACAGGACTAGCGTCGAACACCGGGGAGCTGTTTTTT; CDR3: CSATGLASNTGELFF
J: TRBJ2-7; size: .; length: 15; D: TRBD1; V: TRBV7-9; DNA: TGTGCCAGCAGCTTAGCCCGGACAGGGAACTACGAGCAGTACTTC; CDR3: CASSLARTGNYEQYF
J: TRBJ2-7; size: once; length: 17; D: TRBD2; V: TRBV5-1; DNA: TGCGCCAGCAGCTTGTCCCTAGCGGGGGGGAGCTCCTACGAGCAGTACTTC; CDR3: CASSLSLAGGSSYEQYF
J: TRBJ2-7; size: .; length: 11; D: .; V: TRBV5-1; DNA: TGCGCCAGCAGCGTAGGTTACGAGCAGTACTTC; CDR3: CASSVGYEQYF
J: TRBJ2-3; size: .; length: 14; D: .; V: TRBV6-1; DNA: TGTGCCAGCAGTGAAGAATGGCCCACAGATACGCAGTATTTT; CDR3: CASSEEWPTDTQYF
J: TRBJ2-2; size: .; length: 18; D: TRBD2; V: TRBV30; DNA: TGTGCCTGGACCACCCCGGGACTAGCGGGGGGGCACACCGGGGAGCTGTTTTTT; CDR3: CAWTTPGLAGGHTGELFF
J: TRBJ2-1; size: once; length: 13; D: TRBD2; V: TRBV29-1; DNA: TGCAGCGTTGAGCGGGGGGGCGGGGATGAGCAGTTCTTC; CDR3: CSVERGGGDEQFF
J: TRBJ2-3; size: .; length: 15; D: .; V: TRBV30; DNA: TGTGCCTGGAGTGTAGGTAGCGCAGGGGAAGATACGCAGTATTTT; CDR3: CAWSVGSAGEDTQYF
J: TRBJ2-7; size: .; length: 15; D: .; V: TRBV15; DNA: TGTGCCACCAGCAGAGATCCTGGACGGATCTACGAGCAGTACTTC; CDR3: CATSRDPGRIYEQYF
J: TRBJ2-3; size: .; length: 14; D: .; V: TRBV11-1; DNA: TGTGCCAGCAGCTTCTTGGCCTCCACAGATACGCAGTATTTT; CDR3: CASSFLASTDTQYF
J: TRBJ1-5; size: once; length: 14; D: .; V: TRBV2; DNA: TGTGCCAGCAGGGAGGAGCTTCCCAATCAGCCCCAGCATTTT; CDR3: CASREELPNQPQHF
J: TRBJ2-1; size: .; length: 13; D: .; V: TRBV28; DNA: TGTGCCAGCAGTTTGGGCAGGGTCAGTGAGCAGTTCTTC; CDR3: CASSLGRVSEQFF
J: TRBJ1-1; size: .; length: 13; D: .; V: TRBV4-2; DNA: TGTGCCAGCAGCCCGACGGTGAACACTGAAGCTTTCTTT; CDR3: CASSPTVNTEAFF
J: TRBJ2-7; size: .; length: 15; D: TRBD2; V: TRBV27; DNA: TGTGCCAGCAGTTGGGGGGGTTTGGGCACCTACGAGCAGTACTTC; CDR3: CASSWGGLGTYEQYF
J: TRBJ1-1; size: .; length: 14; D: .; V: TRBV29-1; DNA: TGCAGCGTTGTACCCTTCACGGGGAACACTGAAGCTTTCTTT; CDR3: CSVVPFTGNTEAFF
J: TRBJ2-7; size: .; length: 13; D: .; V: TRBV28; DNA: TGTGCCAGCAGCCCAGGGGGACTGGGGGAGCAGTACTTC; CDR3: CASSPGGLGEQYF
J: TRBJ1-1; size: .; length: 13; D: .; V: TRBV24-1; DNA: TGTGCCACCAGTGATTTGCGCGACACTGAAGCTTTCTTT; CDR3: CATSDLRDTEAFF
J: TRBJ2-6; size: .; length: 12; D: TRBD1; V: TRBV30; DNA: TGTGCCTGGGACAGGGGAACCAACGTCCTGACTTTC; CDR3: CAWDRGTNVLTF